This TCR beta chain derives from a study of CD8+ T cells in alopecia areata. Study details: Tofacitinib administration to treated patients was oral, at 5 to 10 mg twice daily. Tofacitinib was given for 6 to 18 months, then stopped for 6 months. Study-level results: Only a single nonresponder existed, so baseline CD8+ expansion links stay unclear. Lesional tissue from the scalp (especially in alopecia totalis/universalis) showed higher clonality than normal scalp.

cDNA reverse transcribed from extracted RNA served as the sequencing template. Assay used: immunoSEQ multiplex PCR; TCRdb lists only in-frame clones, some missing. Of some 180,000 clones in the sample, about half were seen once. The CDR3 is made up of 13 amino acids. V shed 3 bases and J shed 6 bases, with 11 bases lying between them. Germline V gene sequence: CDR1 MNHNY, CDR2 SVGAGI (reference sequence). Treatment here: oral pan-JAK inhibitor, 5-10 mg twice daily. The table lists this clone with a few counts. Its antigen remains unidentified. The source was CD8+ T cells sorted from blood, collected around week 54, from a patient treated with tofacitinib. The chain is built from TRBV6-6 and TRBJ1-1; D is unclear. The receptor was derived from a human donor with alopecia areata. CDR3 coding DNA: TGTGCCAGCAGTTATTCATGGACGGCTGAAGCTTTCTTT. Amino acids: CASSYSWTAEAFF.